The present entry profiles one T cell receptor beta chain with its context. Its antigen remains undetermined. No much larger clone is present one base from it, and per-base qualities are unavailable. This specimen comes from a study of T cells in tuberculosis listed by TCRdb under 2018. For context, the study as a whole: In the study, CD1B tetramers and high-throughput TCR immunosequencing were combined to characterize T cells specific for the mycobacterial lipid antigen glucose monomycolate (GMM). In a South African clinical cohort, IGRA-negative adolescents, IGRA-positive adolescents with latent tuberculosis and adults with active tuberculosis were compared, with fewer than eleven people in each group. PBMC from patients with active tuberculosis were archived either before the start of standard anti-tuberculosis treatment or within 7 days of starting that treatment.

The time point label, read with the paper, signifies: new active TB diagnosis, blood taken before or within 7 days of starting treatment. The active tuberculosis patients were newly diagnosed, HIV-seronegative South African adults aged 18 years or older. Active tuberculosis was confirmed by positive sputum smear microscopy and/or positive M. tuberculosis culture. Immunosequencing was performed on unsorted cryopreserved PBMC, with some 91,000 T cells per clinical donor covered on average. TCR libraries were generated with the immunoSEQ multiplex PCR assay, using TCR-beta and/or TCR-alpha/delta assays for each sample. The amplified TCR libraries were sequenced on the Illumina high-throughput platform. Per the source publication's procedure: Clustering and dimensionality reduction relied on pairwise TCRdist distances among GMM-specific receptors from T cells that were either sorted ex vivo or expanded in vitro. Each clinical repertoire received a mean NN-distance score, defined as the average TCRdist to the nearest 10% of tetramer-positive reference sequences. To compute GEM TCR motif frequency, the fraction of unique TCRs matching known GEM sequences by V/J usage and CDR3 length was calculated. Linear discriminant analysis with leave-one-out cross-validation, implemented in scikit-learn, was used to classify active tuberculosis. The source is immuneACCESS, and TCRdb retained only in-frame sequences with V and J called. Part of the clones is not carried over; for the studies checked, unresolved V genes explain less than half of this, and the remainder is unexplained. That table is the source of V, J and clone size, and D and trimming were worked out from the DNA. This sample lists roughly 34,000 clones; nearly 90% were detected once. The ten most abundant clones make up about 5.2% of the sample.

Overall results and qualifications from the work: Compared with IGRA-negative controls, TCR-alpha repertoires from active tuberculosis had smaller mean NN-distances to GMM-specific TCRs, which suggests clonal expansion of these TCRs. An accuracy of 87% (AUROC roughly 0.87) was reached by a classifier using the diverse GMM-specific repertoire, compared with 70% accuracy when GEM motif frequencies were used. Which clinical samples got chosen depended on the availability of cryopreserved specimens, and the active tuberculosis cases were adults, whereas the controls were adolescents. The smaller NN-distances in active tuberculosis patients were driven in part by shorter CDR3-alpha lengths, while the difference seen for TCR-beta was not statistically significant.

The CDR3 contains 15 residues, cysteine and phenylalanine counted. The DNA shown is the 45-base CDR3, in frame from base 1. The germline V gene supplies CDR1 SGHDT and CDR2 YYEEEE. Trimming takes 2 bases from V and 7 bases from J, and the germline ends sit 13 bases apart. The sample here was PBMCs, taken at tuberculosis diagnosis. The rearrangement joined TRBV5-6 to TRBJ1-6, and the D gene may be TRBD1, 5 bases matching. The clonotype comes from an adult with tuberculosis. The CDR3 sequence is CASSFLGVGNSPLHF. Here is the DNA: TGTGCCAGCAGCTTTTTAGGGGTAGGAAATTCACCCCTCCACTTT. The entire variable domain, with the stretches around the CDR3 drawn from the reference TRBV5-6 and TRBJ1-6 proteins, is DAGVTQSPTHLIKTRGQQVTLRCSPKSGHDTVSWYQQALGQGPQFIFQYYEEEERQRGNFPDRFSGHQFPNYSSELNVNALLLGDSALYLCASSFLGVGNSPLHFGNGTRLTVT.